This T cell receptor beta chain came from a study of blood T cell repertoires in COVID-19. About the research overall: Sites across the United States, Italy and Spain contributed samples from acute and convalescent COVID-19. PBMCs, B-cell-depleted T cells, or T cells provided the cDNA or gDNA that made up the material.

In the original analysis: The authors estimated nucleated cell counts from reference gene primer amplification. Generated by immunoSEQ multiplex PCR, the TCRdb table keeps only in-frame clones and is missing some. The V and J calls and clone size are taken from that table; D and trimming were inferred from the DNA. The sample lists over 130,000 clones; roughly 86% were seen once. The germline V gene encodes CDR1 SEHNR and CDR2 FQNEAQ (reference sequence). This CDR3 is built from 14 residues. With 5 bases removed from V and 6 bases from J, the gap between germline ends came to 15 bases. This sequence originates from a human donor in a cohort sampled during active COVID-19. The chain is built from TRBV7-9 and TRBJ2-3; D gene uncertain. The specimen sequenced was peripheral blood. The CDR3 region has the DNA TGTGCCAGCAGCACTCCGTCCCCTACCGATACGCAGTATTTT. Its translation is CASSTPSPTDTQYF.